This passage covers 19 T cell receptor beta chains from one sample sequenced in a study of blood T cell repertoires in COVID-19 (dated by TCRdb to between 2020 and 2021). The method behind the library was the immunoSEQ multiplex PCR assay. TCRdb stores this immuneACCESS table with in-frame sequences only. Part of the clones is absent; in the studies checked, under half of the shortfall reflects unresolved V genes, and no reason is known for the rest. The sample table holds roughly 190,000 clones, of which less than 90% were seen once. The top ten constitute 9.5% to 12% of the sample. The specimen sequenced was peripheral blood. These receptors came from a woman aged 55-69 years with COVID-19, enrolled during active disease.

J is TRBJ1-1 and V is TRBV29-1; D gene ambiguous. V was shortened by 1 base and J by 3 bases, with 18 bases between the two germline ends. The CDR3 has 16 residues. Germline values: CDR1 SQVTM, CDR2 ANQGSEA. Here the CDR3 reads CSVEGLLDLRYTEAFF. The CDR3 DNA is TGCAGCGTTGAAGGACTCCTCGATTTACGCTACACTGAAGCTTTCTTT.

The V gene is TRBV9, the J gene TRBJ2-3; 7 bases align to TRBD2. The CDR3 spans 15 residues. From germline, CDR1 is SGDLS and CDR2 YYNGEE. The junction had 4 bases not matched to a gene; V was cut back by 3 bases and J by 0 bases. The DNA for the CDR3 is TGTGCCAGCAGCGGACTAGCACAAAGCACAGATACGCAGTATTTT. It translates to CASSGLAQSTDTQYF.

Here the CDR3 DNA reads TGTGCCAGCAGCCCGCGGGGCCCGGGGACCGGGGAGCTGTTTTTT. This sequence encodes CASSPRGPGTGELFF. The gene calls are TRBV9 and TRBJ2-2, with a tentative D call TRBD2 (6 bases). The CDR3 runs 15 residues. Trimming removed 4 bases at V and 5 bases at J, with 15 bases between. Germline CDR1 is SGDLS and CDR2 is YYNGEE.

The chain is built from TRBV6-1 and TRBJ2-7, with 10 bases fitting TRBD2. Germline lookup yields CDR1 MNHNS and CDR2 SASEGT. The V segment lost 4 bases and the J segment 4 bases; nucleotides outside the gene matches: 10. The CDR3 spans 16 residues. The CDR3 region is CASSATGTSAVYEQYF. The CDR3 DNA sequence: TGTGCCAGCAGTGCGACCGGGACTAGCGCCGTTTACGAGCAGTACTTC.

The chain has TRBV5-6 and TRBJ2-7; 11 nucleotides agree with TRBD1. Per germline, CDR1 SGHDT and CDR2 YYEEEE. This CDR3 has 14 residues. The J segment lost 0 bases and the V segment lost 5 bases, leaving 1 base of the junction unmatched. The CDR3 DNA sequence: TGTGCCAGCAGGGGACAGGGGGGCTCCTACGAGCAGTACTTC. As protein: CASRGQGGSYEQYF.

This chain joins TRBV27 and TRBJ2-7, with D possibly TRBD1 on 5 matching bases. From germline, CDR1 is MNHEY and CDR2 SMNVEV (reference sequence). The V gene lost 2 bases and the J gene lost 5 bases, with 13 bases spanning the gap. This CDR3 is built from 14 residues. The CDR3 sequence: CASSLAAGSHEQYF. In DNA form, the CDR3 reads TGTGCCAGCAGTTTAGCGGCAGGGTCCCACGAGCAGTACTTC.

The chain carries TRBV27 and TRBJ2-1, with D maybe TRBD2 (5 bases). V lost 3 bases and J 9 bases, leaving 12 bases between the germline ends. Looked up from germline, CDR1 is MNHEY and CDR2 is SMNVEV (reference sequence). The CDR3 loop spans 13 amino acids. The CDR3, as DNA: TGTGCCAGCAGTTTCAGGACTCACGTTGAGCAGTTCTTC. This sequence encodes CASSFRTHVEQFF.

The J gene is TRBJ2-7, the V gene TRBV4-2, with D maybe TRBD2 (5 bases). The CDR3 has 16 residues. V gave up 0 bases and J gave up 6 bases, with 18 bases separating them. Germline V gene data show CDR1 as LGHNA and CDR2 as YNFKEQ. The CDR3 DNA reads TGTGCCAGCAGCCAAGATGGCTGGCTAGCTATTCCCGAGCAGTACTTC. It specifies CASSQDGWLAIPEQYF.

The CDR3 reads CASSFQGTNYGYTF. In DNA, the CDR3 is TGTGCCAGCAGTTTTCAGGGCACTAACTATGGCTACACCTTC. The chain joins TRBV28 to TRBJ1-2; TRBD1 is a possible D gene (5 bases). Trimming removed 3 bases from V and 0 bases from J, with 8 bases in between. Germline values: CDR1 MDHEN, CDR2 SYDVKM. The CDR3 loop spans 14 amino acids.

The rearrangement joins TRBV29-1 to TRBJ2-7; possibly TRBD1 for D (6 bases). Germline lookup yields CDR1 SQVTM and CDR2 ANQGSEA. Trimming removed 5 bases from V and 0 bases from J, with 17 bases in between. The CDR3 is 15 residues long. CDR3 DNA sequence: TGCAGCGTTTCGGGCTCGGACAGACGCTCCTACGAGCAGTACTTC. Amino acid sequence: CSVSGSDRRSYEQYF.

The chain has TRBV11-3 and TRBJ2-7; D is unresolved. There are 14 residues in the CDR3. Germline-derived CDR1 and CDR2 are SGHNT and YENEEA. V lost 5 bases and J 0 bases, leaving 11 bases between the germline ends. The CDR3 sequence is CASSPLGNSYEQYF. CDR3 bases: TGTGCCAGCAGCCCCCTAGGCAACTCCTACGAGCAGTACTTC.

V gene TRBV5-4 combines with J gene TRBJ2-1, with 8 positions matching TRBD2. V trimming: 5 bases; J trimming: 3 bases; junction bases outside the gene matches: 13. From germline, CDR1 is SGHNT and CDR2 YYREEE (reference sequence). The CDR3 runs 17 residues. The CDR3 bases are TGTGCCAGCAGTTTCTCGAGACAGCGGGAGAGCTACAATGAGCAGTTCTTC. Translation gives CASSFSRQRESYNEQFF.

The chain joins TRBV5-6 to TRBJ1-4; the match to TRBD1 covers 7 bases. The CDR3 length is 15 residues. Germline V gene lookup returns CDR1 SGHDT and CDR2 YYEEEE. After removal of 5 bases from V and 7 bases from J, the junction contained 11 bases not matched to a gene. DNA of the CDR3: TGTGCCAGCAGTTCCCGACAGGGAGCGTCTGAAAAACTGTTTTTT. Amino acids: CASSSRQGASEKLFF.

V and J are TRBV6-5 and TRBJ1-6; D gene ambiguous. CDR1 is MNHEY and CDR2 is SVGAGI in the germline V gene. The CDR3 covers 10 residues. The ends were cut back, 8 bases at V and 9 bases at J, with 5 bases in the middle. CDR3 sequence reads: CASGSSPLHF. CDR3 bases: TGTGCCAGCGGGAGTTCACCCCTCCACTTT.

This clone occurred a few times. The chain joins TRBV6-2 or TRBV6-3 to TRBJ2-7; D unclear. The germline V gene has CDR1 MNHEY and CDR2 SVGEGT. V lost 0 bases, J lost 1 base, and 13 bases lay in between. The CDR3 consists of 16 residues. Written as DNA, the CDR3 is TGTGCCAGCAGTTACTCGAGGCAGATTCCATCCTACGAGCAGTACTTC. It encodes CASSYSRQIPSYEQYF.

The rearrangement joins TRBV10-2 to TRBJ2-1; TRBD2 agrees at 10 bases. The CDR3 extends over 12 amino acids. The trim removed 5 bases at V and 10 bases at J, leaving 2 bases unmatched. Germline V gene data show CDR1 as WSHSY and CDR2 as SAAADI. The CDR3 nucleotides are TGCGCCAGCAGTCGGACTAGCGGAGAGCAGTTCTTC. Protein product: CASSRTSGEQFF.

J is TRBJ2-7 and V is TRBV3-1 (or the pseudogene TRBV3-2); 11 bases are a match to TRBD2. The germline V gene has CDR1 LGHDT and CDR2 YNNKEL (reference sequence). The J segment lost 2 bases and the V segment lost 4 bases, leaving 4 bases of the junction unmatched. This CDR3 region has 15 residues. The CDR3, as DNA: TGTGCCAGCAGCCTGCTAGCGGGGGGCACCTACGAGCAGTACTTC. This gives the protein CASSLLAGGTYEQYF.

V is TRBV6-2 or TRBV6-3 and J is TRBJ2-3, with 11 bases fitting TRBD2. There are 18 residues in the CDR3. CDR1 is MNHEY and CDR2 is SVGEGT in the germline V gene. The ends lost 0 bases at V and 2 bases at J; junction bases unmatched: 7. The CDR3 DNA reads TGTGCCAGCAGTTACTCGAAAACTAGCGGGGGATTCACAGATACGCAGTATTTT. Its translation: CASSYSKTSGGFTDTQYF.

J is TRBJ1-1 and V is TRBV12-3 or TRBV12-4; TRBD1 is a possible D gene (5 bases). The CDR3 loop spans 11 amino acids. V was trimmed by 6 bases and J by 11 bases, leaving 13 bases between them. The CDR3 sequence is CASSPGAGAFF. CDR3 nucleotide sequence: TGTGCCAGCAGCCCTGGGGCGGGGGCTTTCTTT.